This is a list of T cell receptor beta chains from one sample in a study of shared clonotypes between healthy human individuals. Measured with immunoSEQ multiplex PCR; TCRdb has only the in-frame clones, and not every one. This sample has more than 550,000 clones, with less than 95% found just once. Sequencing input: memory CD8+ T cells from PBMCs. Every receptor here comes from a man between 18 and 35 years old in good health. Some clones in this sample may be carry-over from other donors' samples. The CDR3 runs from the conserved cysteine through the conserved F or W. The D gene is left open where the match is weak. Expanded clones are given a class, and other clones once, few, many or no size at all.

d_call | cdr3_length | clone_size | j_call | v_call | cdr3_nt | cdr3_aa
NA | 15 | once | TRBJ2-3 | TRBV29-1 | TGCAGCGTTGAAAAGCTAGGGCTGGGGACAGATACGCAGTATTTT | CSVEKLGLGTDTQYF
NA | 11 | NA | TRBJ2-7 | TRBV4-2 | TGTGCCAGCAGCCAAGGGTGGGAGCAGTACTTC | CASSQGWEQYF
NA | 15 | NA | TRBJ2-1 | TRBV27 | TGTGCCAGCAGTTTGTGGCGGGCAACCTACAATGAGCAGTTCTTC | CASSLWRATYNEQFF
NA | 16 | NA | TRBJ2-7 | TRBV25-1 | TGTGCCAGCAGTTCCACCGCGGGCTGGGACCTCTACGAGCAGTACTTC | CASSSTAGWDLYEQYF
TRBD1 | 16 | NA | TRBJ2-5 | TRBV7-8 | TGTGCCAGCAGCCGGACCCTACAGGGGGCGCATGAGACCCAGTACTTC | CASSRTLQGAHETQYF
NA | 15 | NA | TRBJ1-5 | TRBV19 | TGTGCCAGTAGTATCAGCGGGGGCGGCAATCAGCCCCAGCATTTT | CASSISGGGNQPQHF
TRBD1 | 20 | NA | TRBJ2-2 | TRBV2 | TGTGCCAGCAGCGTGGATCAGGACAGGGGAATTGAAGAGAACACCGGGGAGCTGTTTTTT | CASSVDQDRGIEENTGELFF
TRBD1 | 14 | NA | TRBJ2-5 | TRBV6-5 | TGTGCCAGCCGGGACAGGGGTTACCAAGAGACCCAGTACTTC | CASRDRGYQETQYF
NA | 14 | few | TRBJ1-2 | TRBV4-1 | TGCGCCAGCAGCCAGGACGACAGCATCTATGGCTACACCTTC | CASSQDDSIYGYTF
NA | 16 | NA | TRBJ2-7 | TRBV5-1 | TGCGCCAGCAGCCCGTCCTTGGCAGGGAATTTCTACGAGCAGTACTTC | CASSPSLAGNFYEQYF
NA | 15 | NA | TRBJ2-3 | TRBV5-6 | TGTGCCAGCAGCTTGGTTTGGGGTACCACAGATACGCAGTATTTT | CASSLVWGTTDTQYF
NA | 13 | NA | TRBJ1-2 | TRBV28 | TGTGCCAGCAGTCCAGCATTAGGGGCTGGCTACACCTTC | CASSPALGAGYTF
TRBD2 | 15 | NA | TRBJ2-1 | TRBV7-9 | TGTGCCAGCAGCGCCGGGACTAGCGCTTACAATGAGCAGTTCTTC | CASSAGTSAYNEQFF